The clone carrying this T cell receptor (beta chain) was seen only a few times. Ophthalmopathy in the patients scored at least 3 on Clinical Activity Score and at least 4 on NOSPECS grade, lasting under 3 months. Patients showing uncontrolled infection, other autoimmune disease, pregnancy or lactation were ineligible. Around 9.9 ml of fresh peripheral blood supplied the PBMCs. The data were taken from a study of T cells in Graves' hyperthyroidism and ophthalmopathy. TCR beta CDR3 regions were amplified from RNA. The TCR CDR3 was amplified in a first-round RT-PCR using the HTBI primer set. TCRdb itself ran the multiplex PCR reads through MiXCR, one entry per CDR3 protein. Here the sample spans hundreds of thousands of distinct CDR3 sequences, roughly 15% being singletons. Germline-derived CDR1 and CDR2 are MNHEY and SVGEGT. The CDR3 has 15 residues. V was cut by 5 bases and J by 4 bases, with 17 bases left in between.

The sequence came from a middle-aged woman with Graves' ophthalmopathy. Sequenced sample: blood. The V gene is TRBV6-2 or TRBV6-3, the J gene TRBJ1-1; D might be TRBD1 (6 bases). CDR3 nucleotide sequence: TGTGCCAGCAGTCGCAGCGGAGGGGGTACCACTGAAGCTTTCTTT. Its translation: CASSRSGGGTTEAFF.